One and the same sample provided the 17 T cell receptor beta chains below, sequenced in a study of blood T cell repertoires in COVID-19 (dated by TCRdb to 2020 to 2021). Receptors were amplified or captured by the immunoSEQ multiplex PCR assay. Imported from immuneACCESS, the table was reduced by TCRdb to in-frame sequences with V and J called. These copies leave out some clones; in studies compared against another copy, an unresolved V gene accounts for under half, and the cause of the remainder is not known. The sample table records around 320,000 clones; over 90% of these occur just once. Of the sample, around 4.2% is held by the ten largest clones. What was sequenced was PBMCs or T cells enriched from blood (not recorded which). Receptors were obtained from a woman aged 25 to 39 who had been exposed to COVID-19.

The chain has TRBV5-1 and TRBJ1-4; 9 bases line up with TRBD1. Germline V gene sequence: CDR1 SGHRS, CDR2 YFSETQ. The CDR3 has 15 residues. The trim removed 5 bases at V and 7 bases at J, leaving 9 bases unmatched. CDR3 nucleotide sequence: TGCGCCAGCAGTTATGAACAGGGGGCGAGTGAAAAACTGTTTTTT. Translating gives CASSYEQGASEKLFF. The variable domain in full, completed from reference TRBV5-1 and TRBJ1-4, reads KAGVTQTPRYLIKTRGQQVTLSCSPISGHRSVSWYQQTPGQGLQFLFEYFSETQRNKGNFPGRFSGRQFSNSRSEMNVSTLELGDSALYLCASSYEQGASEKLFFGSGTQLSVL.

The chain combines TRBV19 with TRBJ1-2; 12 bases agree with TRBD1. The CDR3 extends over 15 amino acids. J gave up 8 bases and V 1 base, and 5 bases lay outside the gene matches. The V gene's germline CDR1 is LNHDA and CDR2 SQIVND (reference sequence). The CDR3 DNA sequence: TGTGCCAGTAGTATAGCTGGGGACAGGGGGCGCGGCTACACCTTC. Protein product: CASSIAGDRGRGYTF.

The chain uses TRBV19 and TRBJ2-1; 9 bases agree with TRBD2. The CDR3 spans 15 residues. The J segment lost 3 bases and the V segment lost 3 bases, leaving 3 bases of the junction unmatched. Germline CDR1 LNHDA, CDR2 SQIVND (reference sequence). This chain's CDR3 is CASSMRSGGYNEQFF. The CDR3 bases are TGTGCCAGTAGTATGCGTAGCGGGGGCTACAATGAGCAGTTCTTC.

The chain is built from TRBV5-1 and TRBJ2-3; a weak D match, TRBD1 (6 bases). CDR3 length: 15 amino acids. CDR1 is SGHRS and CDR2 is YFSETQ in the germline V gene. The V gene lost 7 bases and the J gene lost 0 bases, with 15 bases spanning the gap. For the CDR3, the DNA is TGCGCCAGCGGCATATGGGGACAAAGCACAGATACGCAGTATTTT. It codes for CASGIWGQSTDTQYF.

This chain connects TRBV5-1 to TRBJ1-1, with D maybe TRBD1 (5 bases). Trimming removed 1 base at V and 1 base at J, with 11 bases between. Germline V gene lookup returns CDR1 SGHRS and CDR2 YFSETQ. The CDR3 sequence is 15 residues long. The CDR3 is CASSLRGVENTEAFF. DNA for the CDR3: TGCGCCAGCAGCTTGCGGGGGGTTGAGAACACTGAAGCTTTCTTT.

J is TRBJ2-1 and V is TRBV5-4; a possible D gene is TRBD1 (6 bases). The germline CDR1 and CDR2 sequences are SGHNT and YYREEE (reference sequence). CDR3 size: 12 residues. V gave up 6 bases and J gave up 8 bases, with 12 bases separating them. CDR3 DNA: TGTGCCAGCACCAATTGGGGGCATGAGCAGTTCTTC. This codes for CASTNWGHEQFF.

The chain uses TRBV29-1 and TRBJ1-2; D is unclear. CDR3 length equals 11 residues. V gave up 4 bases and J gave up 8 bases, with 11 bases separating them. Germline CDR1 SQVTM, CDR2 ANQGSEA. The CDR3 DNA follows: TGCAGCGTTGGTCGGCGGGGAGGCTACACCTTC. Translating it yields CSVGRRGGYTF.

The J gene is TRBJ2-5, the V gene TRBV5-1; 8 bases are shared with TRBD1. The germline gives CDR1 SGHRS, CDR2 YFSETQ. The trim removed 4 bases at V and 5 bases at J, leaving 7 bases unmatched. The CDR3 loop spans 14 amino acids. CDR3: CASSTGTGGETQYF. The CDR3 bases are TGCGCCAGCAGCACCGGGACAGGAGGGGAGACCCAGTACTTC.

V and J are TRBV2 and TRBJ2-7; D remains unclear. Germline V gives CDR1 SNHLY, CDR2 FYNNEI. The germline V and J ends were trimmed by 5 bases and 3 bases, with 11 bases remaining between them. The CDR3 extends over 13 amino acids. CDR3 bases: TGTGCCAGCAGTCGAGTGCGCCTCTACGAGCAGTACTTC. Its protein is CASSRVRLYEQYF.

The chain links TRBV11-2 to TRBJ2-5; TRBD1 agrees at 8 bases. Germline assignment: CDR1 SGHAT and CDR2 FQNNGV. The CDR3 totals 14 residues. Trimming at V came to 5 bases and at J to 5 bases, leaving 7 bases not matched to a gene. CDR3 loop: CASSHLRGLETQYF. CDR3 nucleotides: TGTGCCAGCAGCCATCTCAGGGGGCTCGAGACCCAGTACTTC.

The chain couples TRBV3-1 (or the pseudogene TRBV3-2) to TRBJ2-3; a possible D gene is TRBD2 (6 bases). Germline CDR1 and CDR2: LGHDT and YNNKEL (reference sequence). The CDR3 runs to 15 residues. V was cut by 4 bases and J by 1 base, with 12 bases left in between. The CDR3 spells CASSPEGRGTDTQYF. DNA for the CDR3: TGTGCCAGCAGCCCGGAGGGTAGAGGCACAGATACGCAGTATTTT.

The genes are TRBV19 and TRBJ2-7, with D possibly matching TRBD1 (6 bases). Trimming pared 1 base from V and 3 bases from J, leaving 13 bases between. This CDR3 spans 15 amino acids. CDR1 is LNHDA, CDR2 SQIVND, per germline (reference sequence). CDR3 residues: CASSIVAGEYYEQYF. Here the CDR3 DNA reads TGTGCCAGTAGTATAGTGGCAGGGGAGTACTACGAGCAGTACTTC.

This sequence joins TRBV7-2 and TRBJ2-7; D might be TRBD1 (7 bases). The V and J ends lost 2 bases and 1 base respectively, with 9 bases between them. The CDR3 extends over 14 amino acids. Germline CDR1 and CDR2: SGHTA and FQGNSA. For the CDR3, the DNA is TGTGCCAGCAGCTTACAGGGGGGTTCCTACGAGCAGTACTTC. Its protein is CASSLQGGSYEQYF.

This rearrangement joins TRBV4-2 to TRBJ2-2; maybe TRBD1 (6 bases). CDR3 length equals 16 residues. Germline V gives CDR1 LGHNA, CDR2 YNFKEQ. V was cut by 0 bases and J by 0 bases, with 8 bases left in between. DNA of the CDR3: TGTGCCAGCAGCCAAGATAACAGGGCGAACACCGGGGAGCTGTTTTTT. As protein: CASSQDNRANTGELFF.

This clone was picked up one time. The chain is built from TRBV19 and TRBJ2-1; D possibly corresponds to TRBD2 (7 bases). This CDR3 comprises 12 residues. Trimming removed 6 bases at V and 8 bases at J, with 11 bases between. Germline values: CDR1 LNHDA, CDR2 SQIVND (reference sequence). The CDR3 DNA follows: TGTGCCAGTAGCCCCGGGGGGCATGAGCAGTTCTTC. The encoded protein is CASSPGGHEQFF.

The rearrangement joins TRBV6-1 to TRBJ2-4; D gene ambiguous. V lost 4 bases and J lost 0, with 13 bases in between. CDR1 and CDR2 from the germline V gene are MNHNS and SASEGT. The CDR3 extends over 16 amino acids. CDR3 DNA sequence: TGTGCCAGCAGTGTGGGCTGGGCACTAGCCAAAAACATTCAGTACTTC. Amino acids: CASSVGWALAKNIQYF.

This clone was picked up many times. The chain employs TRBV6-5 and TRBJ1-1, with TRBD1 as a possible D gene (5 bases). Germline V gives CDR1 MNHEY, CDR2 SVGAGI. The V end was cut by 10 bases, the J end by 4 bases, with 19 bases between. This CDR3 has 14 residues. CDR3 nucleotides: TGTGCCACTCACTTATTGGGGAGGGGCACTGAAGCTTTCTTT. Its translation: CATHLLGRGTEAFF.